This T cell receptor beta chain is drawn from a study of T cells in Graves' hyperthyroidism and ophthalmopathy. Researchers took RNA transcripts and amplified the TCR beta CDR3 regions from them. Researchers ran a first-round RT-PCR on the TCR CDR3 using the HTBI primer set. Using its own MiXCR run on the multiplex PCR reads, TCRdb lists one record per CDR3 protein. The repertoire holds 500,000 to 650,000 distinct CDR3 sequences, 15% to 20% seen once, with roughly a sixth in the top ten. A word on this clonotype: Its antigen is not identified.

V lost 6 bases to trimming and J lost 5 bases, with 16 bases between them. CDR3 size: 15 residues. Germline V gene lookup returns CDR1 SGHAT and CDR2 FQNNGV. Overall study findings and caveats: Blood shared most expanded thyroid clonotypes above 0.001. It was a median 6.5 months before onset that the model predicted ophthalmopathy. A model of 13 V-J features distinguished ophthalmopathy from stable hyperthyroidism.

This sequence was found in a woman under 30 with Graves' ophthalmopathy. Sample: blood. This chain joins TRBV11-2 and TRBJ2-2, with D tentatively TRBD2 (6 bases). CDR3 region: CASSPGTPGTGELFF. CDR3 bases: TGTGCCAGCAGTCCCGGGACTCCGGGGACCGGGGAGCTGTTTTTT.